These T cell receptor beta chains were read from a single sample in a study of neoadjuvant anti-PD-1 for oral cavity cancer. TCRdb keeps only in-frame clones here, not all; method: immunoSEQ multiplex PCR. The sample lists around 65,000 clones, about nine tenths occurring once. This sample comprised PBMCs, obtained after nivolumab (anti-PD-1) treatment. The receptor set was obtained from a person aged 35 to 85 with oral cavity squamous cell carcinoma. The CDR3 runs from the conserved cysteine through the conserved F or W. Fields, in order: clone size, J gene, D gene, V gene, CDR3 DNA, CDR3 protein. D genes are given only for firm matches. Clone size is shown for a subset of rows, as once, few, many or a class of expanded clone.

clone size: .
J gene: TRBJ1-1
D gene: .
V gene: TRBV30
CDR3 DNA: TGTGCCTGGAGATGGACACTGGACACTGAAGCTTTCTTT
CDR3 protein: CAWRWTLDTEAFF

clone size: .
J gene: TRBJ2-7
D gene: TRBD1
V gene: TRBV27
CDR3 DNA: TGTGCCAGCAGTTTTCGGGGACAGGGTCAATTCGGCCCGCCGGTGGGCGAGCAGTACTTC
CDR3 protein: CASSFRGQGQFGPPVGEQYF

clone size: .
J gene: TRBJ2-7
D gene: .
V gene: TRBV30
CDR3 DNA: TGTGCCTGGAGTGTAAATGGCTACGAGCAGTACTTC
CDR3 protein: CAWSVNGYEQYF

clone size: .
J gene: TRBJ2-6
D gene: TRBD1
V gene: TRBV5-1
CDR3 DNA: TGCGCCAGCAGCTTGGAGGGGGCGGGACAGGGCTTCTCTGGGGCCAACGTCCTGACTTTC
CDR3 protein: CASSLEGAGQGFSGANVLTF

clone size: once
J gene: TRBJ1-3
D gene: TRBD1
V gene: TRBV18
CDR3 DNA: TGTGCCAGCTCGCCTGGTACCGGGACAGGGAGTGGAAACACCATATATTTT
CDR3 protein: CASSPGTGTGSGNTIYF

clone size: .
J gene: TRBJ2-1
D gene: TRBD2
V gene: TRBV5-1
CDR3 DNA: TGCGCCAGCAGCCCCGGCCTAGCGGGATTCAATGAGCAGTTCTTC
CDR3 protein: CASSPGLAGFNEQFF

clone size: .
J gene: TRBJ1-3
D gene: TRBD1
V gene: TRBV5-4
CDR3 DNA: TGTGCCAGCAGCTCTGACAGGGAAGGAAACACCATATATTTT
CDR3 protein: CASSSDREGNTIYF

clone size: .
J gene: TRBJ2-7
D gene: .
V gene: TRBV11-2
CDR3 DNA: TGTGCCAGCACCGAGGGCGCGAATCTAAGAGGAGGCTACGAGCAGTACTTC
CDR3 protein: CASTEGANLRGGYEQYF

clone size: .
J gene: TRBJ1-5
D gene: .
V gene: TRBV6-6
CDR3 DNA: TGTGCCAGCAGTTACGAGGGAGGTAATCAGCCCCAGCATTTT
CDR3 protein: CASSYEGGNQPQHF

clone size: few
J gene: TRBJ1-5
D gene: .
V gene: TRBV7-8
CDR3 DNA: TGTGCCAGCAGCCCCTATAGCAATCAGCCCCAGCATTTT
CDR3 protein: CASSPYSNQPQHF

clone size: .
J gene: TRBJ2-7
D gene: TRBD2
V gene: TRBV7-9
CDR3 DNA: TGTGCCAGCAGCTTATCGGCGGGAGCATCCCCTGGCGAGCAGTACTTC
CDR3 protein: CASSLSAGASPGEQYF

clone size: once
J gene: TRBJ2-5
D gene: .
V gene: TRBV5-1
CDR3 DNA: TGCGCCAGCAGCCCGAACCCGGGGGATGAGACCCAGTACTTC
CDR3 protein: CASSPNPGDETQYF

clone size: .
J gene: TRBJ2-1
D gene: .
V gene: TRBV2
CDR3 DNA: TGTGCCAGCAGTGAAGCGGGCAGTCGGGCGCTCAATGAGCAGTTCTTC
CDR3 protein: CASSEAGSRALNEQFF

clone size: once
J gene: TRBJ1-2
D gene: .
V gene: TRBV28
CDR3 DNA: TGTGCCAGCAGTTCGGGGGTTAACGGCTACACCTTC
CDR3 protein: CASSSGVNGYTF

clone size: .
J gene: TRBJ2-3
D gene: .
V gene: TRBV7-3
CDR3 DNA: TGTGCCAGCAGCAAAGGGACGAGCACAGATACGCAGTATTTT
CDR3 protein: CASSKGTSTDTQYF

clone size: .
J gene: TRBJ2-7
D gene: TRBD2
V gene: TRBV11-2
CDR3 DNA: TGTGCCAGCAGCTTAGATATTAGCGGGAGCTACGAGCAGTACTTC
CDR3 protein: CASSLDISGSYEQYF

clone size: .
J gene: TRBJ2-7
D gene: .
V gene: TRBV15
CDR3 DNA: TGTGCCACCAGCAGAGAGTGGGTCGTTCCATACGAGCAGTACTTC
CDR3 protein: CATSREWVVPYEQYF

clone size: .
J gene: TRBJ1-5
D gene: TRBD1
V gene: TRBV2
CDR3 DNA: TGTGCCAGCGATAGGACAGGGGTACAGCCCCAGCATTTT
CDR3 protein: CASDRTGVQPQHF

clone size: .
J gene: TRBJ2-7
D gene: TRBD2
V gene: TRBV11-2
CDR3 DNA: TGTGCCAGCAAGGATTTTAGCGGGTCAGACCTTCGGACGCAGTACTTC
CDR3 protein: CASKDFSGSDLRTQYF

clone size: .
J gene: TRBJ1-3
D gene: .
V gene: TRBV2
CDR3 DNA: TGTGCCAGCGCGGCTGCTGGAAACACCATATATTTT
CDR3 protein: CASAAAGNTIYF

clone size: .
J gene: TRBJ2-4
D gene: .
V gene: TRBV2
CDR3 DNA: TGTGCCAGCAGCGACTACGGGGCAGCCAAAAACATTCAGTACTTC
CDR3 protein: CASSDYGAAKNIQYF

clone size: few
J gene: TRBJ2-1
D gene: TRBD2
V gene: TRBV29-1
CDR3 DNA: TGCAGCGGCGCCGCTAGCGGGGACAACAATGAGCAGTTCTTC
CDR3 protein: CSGAASGDNNEQFF

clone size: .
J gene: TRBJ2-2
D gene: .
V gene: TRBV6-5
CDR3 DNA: TGTGCCAGCAGAATCGACCGATACACCGGGGAGCTGTTTTTT
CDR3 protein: CASRIDRYTGELFF

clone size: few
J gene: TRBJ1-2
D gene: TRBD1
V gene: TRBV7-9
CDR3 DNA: TGTGCCAGCAGCCCCCTCGGACAGGGCGCGTATGGCTACACCTTC
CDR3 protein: CASSPLGQGAYGYTF

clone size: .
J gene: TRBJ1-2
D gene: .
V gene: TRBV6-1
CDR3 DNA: TGTGCCAGCAGTGAGGCGGGGCATCCTGATGGCTACACCTTC
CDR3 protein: CASSEAGHPDGYTF

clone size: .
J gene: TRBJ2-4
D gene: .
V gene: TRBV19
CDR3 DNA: TGTGCCAGTAGTATCATAGCGGTAGCCAAAAACATTCAGTACTTC
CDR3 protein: CASSIIAVAKNIQYF

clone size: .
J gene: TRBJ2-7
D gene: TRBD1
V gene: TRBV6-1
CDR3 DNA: TGTGCCAGCAGTAGGGACAGCCTCTACGAGCAGTACTTC
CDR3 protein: CASSRDSLYEQYF

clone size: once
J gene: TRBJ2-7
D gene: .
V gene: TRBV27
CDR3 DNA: TGTGCCAGCAGTTTAGTCGGTCCCTACGAGCAGTACTTC
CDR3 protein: CASSLVGPYEQYF

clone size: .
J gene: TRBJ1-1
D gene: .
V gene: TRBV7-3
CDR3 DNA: TGTGCCAGCAGGCGGGGGCAGGGCTTGAACACTGAAGCTTTCTTT
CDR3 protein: CASRRGQGLNTEAFF

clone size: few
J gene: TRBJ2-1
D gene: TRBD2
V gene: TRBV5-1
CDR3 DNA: TGCGCCAGCAGTCGTAGCCCACTAGCGGGAGGAACCAATGAGCAGTTCTTC
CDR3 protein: CASSRSPLAGGTNEQFF

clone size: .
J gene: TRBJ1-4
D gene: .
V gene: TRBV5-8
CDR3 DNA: TGTGCCAGCACCAATGGTGGGGGTTTAGGCAATGAAAAACTGTTTTTT
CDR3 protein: CASTNGGGLGNEKLFF

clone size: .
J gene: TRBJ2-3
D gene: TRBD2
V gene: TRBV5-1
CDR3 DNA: TGCGCCAGCAGCAGTAGAGGGGAGGGGATGCATACGCAGTATTTT
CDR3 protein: CASSSRGEGMHTQYF

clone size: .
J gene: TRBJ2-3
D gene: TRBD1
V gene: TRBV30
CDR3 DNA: TGTGCCTGGAGTGTGGGTAGCGGGACAGGGGGTACGCAGTATTTT
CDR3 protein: CAWSVGSGTGGTQYF

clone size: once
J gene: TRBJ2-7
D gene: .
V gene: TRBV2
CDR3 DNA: TGTGCCAGCAGCGACACCTACGAGCAGTACTTC
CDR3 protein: CASSDTYEQYF

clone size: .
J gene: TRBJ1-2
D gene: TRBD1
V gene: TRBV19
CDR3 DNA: TGTGCCAGTAGGGGAGGGACAGCTTTATATGGCTACACCTTC
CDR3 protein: CASRGGTALYGYTF